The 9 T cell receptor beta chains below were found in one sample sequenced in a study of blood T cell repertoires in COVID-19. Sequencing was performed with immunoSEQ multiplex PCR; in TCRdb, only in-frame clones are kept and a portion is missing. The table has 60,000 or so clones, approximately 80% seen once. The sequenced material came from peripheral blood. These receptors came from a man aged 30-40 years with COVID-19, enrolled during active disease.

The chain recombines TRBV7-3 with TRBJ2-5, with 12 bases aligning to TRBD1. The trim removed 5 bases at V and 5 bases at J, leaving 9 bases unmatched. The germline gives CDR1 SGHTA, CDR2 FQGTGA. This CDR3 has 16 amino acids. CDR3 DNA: TGTGCCAGCAGCCCAGGGACAGGGGGCAGTTGGGAGACCCAGTACTTC. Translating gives CASSPGTGGSWETQYF.

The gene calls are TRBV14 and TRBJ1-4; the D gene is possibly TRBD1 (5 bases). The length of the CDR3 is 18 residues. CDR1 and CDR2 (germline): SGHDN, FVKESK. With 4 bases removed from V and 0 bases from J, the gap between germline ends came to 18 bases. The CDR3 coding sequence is TGTGCCAGCAGCCCAGCTGACAGAAATACTGCAACTAATGAAAAACTGTTTTTT. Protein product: CASSPADRNTATNEKLFF.

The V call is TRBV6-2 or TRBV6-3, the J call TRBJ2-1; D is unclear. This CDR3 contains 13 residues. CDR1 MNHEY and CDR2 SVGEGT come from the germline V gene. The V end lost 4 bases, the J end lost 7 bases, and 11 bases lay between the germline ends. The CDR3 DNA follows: TGTGCCAGCAGTTTAGGTACCAGGAATGAGCAGTTCTTC. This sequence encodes CASSLGTRNEQFF.

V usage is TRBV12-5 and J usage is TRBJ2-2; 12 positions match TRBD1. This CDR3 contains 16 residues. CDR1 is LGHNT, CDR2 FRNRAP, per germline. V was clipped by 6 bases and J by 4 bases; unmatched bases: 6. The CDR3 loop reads CASGRDRGLSTGELFF. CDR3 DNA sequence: TGTGCTAGTGGCAGGGACAGGGGGCTTAGCACCGGGGAGCTGTTTTTT.

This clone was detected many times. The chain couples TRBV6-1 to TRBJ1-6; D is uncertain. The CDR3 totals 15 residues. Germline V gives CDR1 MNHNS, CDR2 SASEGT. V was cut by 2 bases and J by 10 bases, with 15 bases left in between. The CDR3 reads CASSELDDGFSPLHF. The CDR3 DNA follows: TGTGCCAGCAGTGAACTCGACGACGGGTTCTCACCCCTCCACTTT.

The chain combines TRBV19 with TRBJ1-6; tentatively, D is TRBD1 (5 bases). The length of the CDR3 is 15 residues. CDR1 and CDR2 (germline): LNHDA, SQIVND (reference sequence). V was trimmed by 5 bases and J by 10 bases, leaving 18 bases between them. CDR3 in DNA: TGTGCCAGTAGTTCCTCCTCGCAGGGTAGCTCACCCCTCCACTTT. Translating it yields CASSSSSQGSSPLHF.

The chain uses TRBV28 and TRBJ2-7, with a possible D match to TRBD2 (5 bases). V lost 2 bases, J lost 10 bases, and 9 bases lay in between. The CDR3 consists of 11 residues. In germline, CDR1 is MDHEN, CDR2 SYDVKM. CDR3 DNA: TGTGCCAGCAGTTTAGCCGGAGGTCAGTACTTC. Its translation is CASSLAGGQYF.

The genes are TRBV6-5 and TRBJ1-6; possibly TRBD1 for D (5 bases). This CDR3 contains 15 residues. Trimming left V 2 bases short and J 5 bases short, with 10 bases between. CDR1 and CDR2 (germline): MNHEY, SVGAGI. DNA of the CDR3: TGTGCCAGCAGTTACAAGGGGCTAAATAATTCACCCCTCCACTTT. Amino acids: CASSYKGLNNSPLHF.

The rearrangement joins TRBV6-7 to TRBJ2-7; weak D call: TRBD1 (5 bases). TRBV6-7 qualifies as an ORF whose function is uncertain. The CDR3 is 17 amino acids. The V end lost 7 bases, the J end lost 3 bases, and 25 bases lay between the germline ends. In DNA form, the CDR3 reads TGTGCCAGCAAAAAAGGGGCAGGATCATCCTGTGGCTACGAGCAGTACTTC. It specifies CASKKGAGSSCGYEQYF.